These 9 T cell receptor beta chains share one sample of origin, sequenced in a study of blood T cell repertoires in COVID-19. Profiling relied on immunoSEQ multiplex PCR, and the TCRdb table lists in-frame clones only, not all of them. The sample lists some 240,000 clones, 85% seen once, with approximately 2.3% in the top ten. Sequenced input: peripheral blood. The receptors originated from a woman in her 70s with COVID-19, enrolled during active disease.

The chain joins TRBV5-5 to TRBJ1-5; D is ambiguous. V shed 0 bases and J shed 0 bases, with 13 bases lying between them. The CDR3 totals 17 residues. Germline-derived CDR1 and CDR2 are SGHKS and YYEKEE (reference sequence). CDR3 sequence: CASSLAPGDNSNQPQHF. CDR3 DNA sequence: TGTGCCAGCAGCTTGGCTCCGGGAGATAATAGCAATCAGCCCCAGCATTTT.

CDR3 loop: CASSPDRGRPGGYTF. The DNA for the CDR3 is TGTGCCAGCAGTCCAGACAGGGGGCGGCCTGGGGGCTACACCTTC. This sequence joins TRBV27 and TRBJ1-2, with 10 bases fitting TRBD1. V shed 5 bases and J 8 bases; nucleotides not matched to a gene: 11. The CDR3 has 15 residues. CDR1 and CDR2 (germline): MNHEY, SMNVEV (reference sequence).

The table lists this clone with a few counts. The chain couples TRBV5-4 to TRBJ2-2; TRBD1 or TRBD2 may be the D gene (7 bases each). The CDR3 covers 13 residues. Germline V gene lookup returns CDR1 SGHNT and CDR2 YYREEE (reference sequence). The CDR3 sequence: CASGQGGTGELFF. The CDR3 nucleotides read TGTGCTAGCGGGCAGGGGGGCACCGGGGAGCTGTTTTTT.

For the CDR3, the DNA is TGTGCCAGCAGCTTATCAGTAAACACCGGGGAGCTGTTTTTT. Amino acids: CASSLSVNTGELFF. The gene calls are TRBV5-4 and TRBJ2-2; D not resolved. Between the trimmed V and J ends, which lost 2 bases and 2 bases, there was a span of 7 bases. CDR3 length: 14 amino acids. CDR1 SGHNT and CDR2 YYREEE come from the germline V gene (reference sequence).

The V call is TRBV19, the J call TRBJ2-1; D is uncertain. Trimming removed 1 base at V and 4 bases at J, with 11 bases between. The CDR3 has 15 amino acids. Germline-derived CDR1 and CDR2 are LNHDA and SQIVND (reference sequence). CDR3 sequence: CASSIGQLIYNEQFF. The CDR3, as DNA: TGTGCCAGTAGTATAGGACAATTAATTTACAATGAGCAGTTCTTC.

The chain links TRBV5-6 to TRBJ1-5, with D possibly being TRBD1 (6 bases). Germline V gene data show CDR1 as SGHDT and CDR2 as YYEEEE. Trimming removed 4 bases from V and 3 bases from J, with 11 bases in between. The CDR3 is 14 amino acids. CDR3 coding DNA: TGTGCCAGCAGCACGACAGGTTACAATCAGCCCCAGCATTTT. This gives the protein CASSTTGYNQPQHF.

The chain uses TRBV3-1 (or the pseudogene TRBV3-2) and TRBJ1-3; D perhaps matches TRBD1 (5 bases). CDR3 size: 18 residues. Germline-derived CDR1 and CDR2 are LGHDT and YNNKEL (reference sequence). V shed 4 bases and J shed 0 bases, with 19 bases lying between them. CDR3 sequence: CASSPFRDPGSSGNTIYF. CDR3 DNA: TGTGCCAGCAGCCCATTCAGGGACCCCGGGAGCTCTGGAAACACCATATATTTT.

The CDR3 DNA sequence: TGTGCCAGCAGCTTAGACTTTAGCGGGAGGGCCAGAAATACGCAGTATTTT. Residues: CASSLDFSGRARNTQYF. The chain links TRBV7-2 to TRBJ2-3; 11 nucleotides align to TRBD2. The J segment lost 7 bases and the V segment lost 1 base, leaving 10 bases of the junction unmatched. The germline gives CDR1 SGHTA, CDR2 FQGNSA. This CDR3 contains 17 residues. The complete variable domain, with remaining parts taken from reference TRBV7-2 and TRBJ2-3, reads GAGVSQSPSNKVTEKGKDVELRCDPISGHTALYWYRQSLGQGLEFLIYFQGNSAPDKSGLPSDRFSAERTGGSVSTLTIQRTQQEDSAVYLCASSLDFSGRARNTQYFGPGTRLTVL.

The chain couples TRBV6-2 or TRBV6-3 to TRBJ2-7, with 9 nucleotides matching TRBD1. Per the germline V gene, CDR1 is MNHEY and CDR2 is SVGEGT. The CDR3 is 14 residues long. Trimming cost V 5 bases and J 7 bases; bases outside gene matches: 9. Here the CDR3 reads CASSQQGATGEQYF. For the CDR3, the DNA is TGTGCCAGCAGTCAACAGGGGGCGACAGGGGAGCAGTACTTC.